Described below is a single T cell receptor (beta chain) sequence and its context. The data originate from a study of graft-versus-host responses after intestinal transplantation. Overall study: Transplants given to recipients were multivisceral, liver-intestinal, or isolated intestinal. For approximately three years after anti-thymocyte globulin induction, all recipients took tacrolimus and steroids.

Libraries were prepared by immunoSEQ multiplex PCR; TCRdb keeps only in-frame clonotypes and omits some of them. The sample yields 12,000 to 15,000 clones, about 30% seen once. After removal of 3 bases from V and 1 base from J, the junction contained 0 bases not matched to a gene. Germline V gene data show CDR1 as SEHNR and CDR2 as FQNEAQ (reference sequence). This CDR3 is 16 amino acids long. The rearrangement uses TRBV7-9 and TRBJ2-3; 14 bases fit TRBD2. Material: alloreactive CD4+ T cells from a mixed lymphocyte reaction culture, obtained before intestinal transplant. Subset given: CFSE-low proliferating T cells sorted from roughly 6-day pre-transplant mixed lymphocyte reaction (GvH or HvG direction). This receptor was taken from a human patient who received an intestinal transplant. Here the CDR3 DNA reads TGTGCCAGCAGCTTGACTAGCGGGAGGGGCACAGATACGCAGTATTTT. This gives the protein CASSLTSGRGTDTQYF.